This TCR beta chain was recorded in a study of T-cell memory formation after mild COVID-19. Turning to the study itself: TCR clusters were largely donor specific. Regarding the study as a whole: Clones that contracted from day 15 to 85 were balanced CD4/CD8, while later expanders leaned CD4+. Those CD4+ clones that contracted were mainly in CM and EM (CD8+ ones in EMRA). Prior to infection, memory already included some responding clones, suggesting cross-reactive memory joined.

One entry per CDR3 protein results from TCRdb running MiXCR on the 5' RACE reads. This sample has around 510,000 distinct CDR3 sequences, with approximately 21% found just once. A remark on this clonotype: The target antigen is unknown.

The CDR3 loop spans 15 amino acids. Trimming cost V 3 bases and J 5 bases; bases outside gene matches: 6. Germline CDR1 KGHDR, CDR2 SFDVKD. This chain connects TRBV24-1 to TRBJ2-3; TRBD2 matches at 8 bases. This sequence was found in an adult woman who had mild COVID-19 (a few samples of this study predate the infection). Cell type and time point are not known. Sequencing used PBMCs or a T cell subset sorted from them (not recorded which). The CDR3: CATSDGGGRGDTQYF. The CDR3 nucleotides read TGTGCCACCAGTGATGGCGGGGGGCGGGGAGATACGCAGTATTTT.